This is a list of T cell receptor beta chains from one sample in a study of OX40 agonist ivuxolimab in advanced cancers. The repertoire was sequenced with immunoSEQ multiplex PCR; TCRdb's copy has only in-frame clones and lacks some. The table has 75,000 to 100,000 clones, roughly 90% seen once. Here the sequenced sample was CD4+ or CD8+ T cells sorted from blood, taken in a trial of the OX40 agonist ivuxolimab. Receptor source: an adult with an advanced solid tumor such as melanoma, head and neck, liver or kidney cancer. The CDR3 runs from the conserved cysteine through the conserved F or W. Each record gives: V gene, J gene, clone size, D gene, CDR3 DNA, CDR3 protein. The D gene is left open where the match is weak. Only some rows state a clone size, as once, few, many or a class for expanded clones.

TRBV5-1,TRBJ2-1,-,-,TGCGCCAGCAGCTTAAGGGCCCCGGATGAGCAGTTCTTC,CASSLRAPDEQFF
TRBV5-6,TRBJ2-7,-,-,TGTGCCAGCAGCTTGGCTTTCTATTACGAGCAGTACTTC,CASSLAFYYEQYF
TRBV7-2,TRBJ2-7,-,-,TGTGCCAGCAGCTCAGGGTCCCACGAGCAGTACTTC,CASSSGSHEQYF
TRBV28,TRBJ2-1,-,-,TGTGCCAGCAGTTTCGGGGGGCGGGATGAGCAGTTCTTC,CASSFGGRDEQFF
TRBV20-1,TRBJ2-5,-,-,TGCAGTGTCCAAGGGTTGGAGACCCAGTACTTC,CSVQGLETQYF
TRBV5-1,TRBJ1-1,once,-,TGCGCCAGCAGCTTGGGAGGCAGGGCAGGCACTGAAGCTTTCTTT,CASSLGGRAGTEAFF
TRBV6-5,TRBJ1-5,-,-,TGTGCCAGCAAAGGGAGCAATCAGCCCCAGCATTTT,CASKGSNQPQHF
TRBV2,TRBJ1-4,-,TRBD1,TGTGCCAGCAGTGTTTCACAGGGGGTAGGAGAAAAACTGTTTTTT,CASSVSQGVGEKLFF
TRBV5-1,TRBJ2-3,-,-,TGCGCCAGCAGCTTGGAGGGGGGGACCTCCACAGATACGCAGTATTTT,CASSLEGGTSTDTQYF
TRBV21-1,TRBJ2-5,-,-,TGTGCCAGCAGCAAAGTGGCCCCGGGGCCAGGGGGTCTGAAGGAGACCCAGTACTTC,CASSKVAPGPGGLKETQYF
TRBV5-1,TRBJ2-7,-,TRBD1,TGCGCCAGCAGCCAGACAGGGATCTACGAGCAGTACTTC,CASSQTGIYEQYF
TRBV2,TRBJ1-1,-,-,TGTGCCAGCAATGGCTGGGAGAACACTGAAGCTTTCTTT,CASNGWENTEAFF
TRBV29-1,TRBJ1-2,once,TRBD1,TGCAGCGTTGGTAAGGGACAGGGGGAGAGTGGCTACACCTTC,CSVGKGQGESGYTF
TRBV6-5,TRBJ1-1,once,-,TGTGCCAGCAGTTACGTCGGTTGGAACACTGAAGCTTTCTTT,CASSYVGWNTEAFF
TRBV2,TRBJ1-1,-,-,TGTGCCAGCAGCTCCAGGAGGGGGAACACTGAAGCTTTCTTT,CASSSRRGNTEAFF
TRBV5-1,TRBJ1-4,-,TRBD1,TGCGCCAGCAGCTGGGGGCTTGGAGGGGGCGCGGAAAAACTGTTTTTT,CASSWGLGGGAEKLFF
TRBV5-6,TRBJ2-1,-,TRBD1,TGTGCCAGCAGCTTGGCGACAGGGACCTTCTACAATGAGCAGTTCTTC,CASSLATGTFYNEQFF
TRBV10-1,TRBJ2-2,-,-,TGCGCCAGCAGTCATTGGACAGAGAACACCGGGGAGCTGTTTTTT,CASSHWTENTGELFF
TRBV19,TRBJ1-4,-,TRBD1,TGTGCCAGTAGGCCTACAGGGGGAAAACTGTTTTTT,CASRPTGGKLFF
TRBV9,TRBJ2-7,-,TRBD1,TGTGCCAGCAGCGTAGAAGGTCAGGGGGTCTACGAGCAGTACTTC,CASSVEGQGVYEQYF
TRBV6-1,TRBJ2-1,-,TRBD1,TGTGCCAGCAGTGATCTCCCGGACAGGGTCTATGAGCAGTTCTTC,CASSDLPDRVYEQFF
TRBV10-1,TRBJ2-5,-,TRBD1,TGCGCCAGCAGCCTTAACAGGGGGCAAGAGACCCAGTACTTC,CASSLNRGQETQYF
TRBV28,TRBJ1-5,-,TRBD1,TGTGCCAGCAACGCGCTGGACAGGGGATATCAGCCCCAGCATTTT,CASNALDRGYQPQHF